This passage covers 30 T cell receptor beta chains from one sample sequenced in a study of blood T cell repertoires in COVID-19. Clones were sequenced by immunoSEQ multiplex PCR, and TCRdb holds only the in-frame ones, with some missing. The repertoire holds 110,000 or so clones, around four fifths seen once, with roughly a fifth in the top ten. The sample taken for sequencing was peripheral blood. The origin of the receptors is a woman aged 70-85 years with acute or convalescent COVID-19.

V usage is TRBV18 and J usage is TRBJ1-5; 7 bases agree with TRBD1. CDR1 and CDR2 from the germline V gene are KGHSH and LQKENI. J gave up 6 bases and V 5 bases, and 10 bases lay outside the gene matches. This CDR3 region has 15 residues. The DNA for the CDR3 is TGTGCCAGCTCATCTGCCACAGGGGCGGCTCAGCCCCAGCATTTT. Protein: CASSSATGAAQPQHF. The variable domain in full, completed from reference TRBV18 and TRBJ1-5, reads NAGVMQNPRHLVRRRGQEARLRCSPMKGHSHVYWYRQLPEEGLKFMVYLQKENIIDESGMPKERFSAEFPKEGPSILRIQQVVRGDSAAYFCASSSATGAAQPQHFGDGTRLSIL.

This clone was detected only once. The CDR3, as DNA: TGTGCCAGCTCACTGGCCCGTCGAGATACGCAGTATTTT. This codes for CASSLARRDTQYF. V usage is TRBV18 and J usage is TRBJ2-3; D uncertain. This CDR3 comprises 13 residues. The germline V gene has CDR1 KGHSH and CDR2 LQKENI. Trimming cost V 4 bases and J 5 bases, with 10 bases left between them.

The chain has TRBV5-6 and TRBJ2-5; no firm D call. The CDR3 is made up of 13 amino acids. CDR1 SGHDT and CDR2 YYEEEE come from the germline V gene. Trimming stripped 0 bases from V and 5 bases from J, with 8 bases between. CDR3 residues: CASSLGQRETQYF. CDR3 bases: TGTGCCAGCAGCTTGGGTCAGAGGGAGACCCAGTACTTC.

CDR3 protein: CASSGDSAPGQPQHF. The CDR3 DNA follows: TGTGCCAGCAGCGGGGACAGCGCCCCAGGACAGCCCCAGCATTTT. The gene calls are TRBV7-9 and TRBJ1-5; 7 bases are a match to TRBD1. Germline loops: CDR1 SEHNR, CDR2 FQNEAQ (reference sequence). This CDR3 contains 15 residues. After removal of 5 bases from V and 7 bases from J, the junction contained 11 bases not matched to a gene.

This clone was seen at least ten times. V and J are TRBV18 and TRBJ1-2; possible D gene TRBD1, 6 bases. The V and J ends lost 5 bases and 7 bases respectively, with 14 bases between them. In germline, CDR1 is KGHSH, CDR2 LQKENI. This CDR3 region has 13 residues. The CDR3 sequence: CASSSVTGAGYTF. The CDR3 DNA follows: TGTGCCAGCTCATCGGTGACAGGAGCTGGCTACACCTTC.

The rearrangement uses TRBV28 and TRBJ2-3, with 9 bases fitting TRBD2. With 2 bases clipped from V and 2 bases from J, the junction kept 2 bases outside the gene matches. CDR1 MDHEN and CDR2 SYDVKM come from the germline V gene. The CDR3 is 15 residues long. DNA of the CDR3: TGTGCCAGCAGTTTAGAGCGGGGGGTCACAGATACGCAGTATTTT. It encodes CASSLERGVTDTQYF.

The J gene is TRBJ1-1, the V gene TRBV27, with 9 bases identical to TRBD1. This CDR3 has 14 residues. Germline V CDR1 and CDR2: MNHEY, SMNVEV (reference sequence). V was pared by 6 bases and J by 0 bases, with 2 bases of the junction left unmatched. The CDR3 DNA sequence: TGTGCCAGCAGGAGGACAGGGGTGAACACTGAAGCTTTCTTT. Amino acids: CASRRTGVNTEAFF.

The chain has TRBV10-2 and TRBJ1-1; 11 bases agree with TRBD1. V was pared by 6 bases and J by 0 bases, with 0 bases of the junction left unmatched. CDR1 is WSHSY and CDR2 is SAAADI in the germline V gene. The CDR3 loop spans 14 amino acids. This CDR3 is CASRDRGLNTEAFF. DNA of the CDR3: TGCGCCAGCAGGGACAGGGGGCTGAACACTGAAGCTTTCTTT.

The V and J genes are TRBV5-4 and TRBJ1-2; a weak D match, TRBD1 (5 bases). This CDR3 comprises 16 residues. Trimming cost V 6 bases and J 4 bases, with 22 bases left between them. CDR1 SGHNT and CDR2 YYREEE come from the germline V gene (reference sequence). The CDR3 protein is CASKRGGGEVIYGYTF. CDR3 nucleotide sequence: TGTGCCAGCAAACGAGGCGGGGGGGAAGTCATCTATGGCTACACCTTC.

This clone was counted only a few times. CDR3 region: CASSGSWGGPETQYF. CDR3 in DNA: TGTGCCAGCAGTGGAAGTTGGGGGGGGCCAGAGACCCAGTACTTC. This chain joins TRBV2 and TRBJ2-5; perhaps TRBD2 as D (7 bases). The germline gives CDR1 SNHLY, CDR2 FYNNEI. CDR3 size: 15 residues. V was clipped by 4 bases and J by 4 bases, with 16 bases between them.

V usage is TRBV4-3 and J usage is TRBJ2-7; D is perhaps TRBD1 (6 bases). The CDR3 runs 15 residues. CDR1 LGHNA and CDR2 YSLEER come from the germline V gene. V was cut by 1 base and J by 5 bases, with 15 bases left in between. CDR3 sequence: CASSQGGTYGDEQYF. CDR3 in DNA: TGCGCCAGCAGCCAAGGAGGGACATATGGGGACGAGCAGTACTTC.

This sequence joins TRBV14 and TRBJ2-7; D uncertain. Germline CDR1 is SGHDN and CDR2 is FVKESK. The CDR3 has 16 residues. The V and J ends lost 0 bases and 0 bases respectively, with 12 bases between them. The CDR3 sequence: CASSQEFPVTSYEQYF. The CDR3 coding sequence is TGTGCCAGCAGCCAAGAATTCCCGGTCACCTCCTACGAGCAGTACTTC.

This clone has a single count. The chain uses TRBV15 and TRBJ2-7; 11 bases align to TRBD2. Germline CDR1 is LNHNV and CDR2 is YYDKDF (reference sequence). This CDR3 comprises 17 residues. The junction had 6 bases not matched to a gene; V was cut back by 2 bases and J by 0 bases. The CDR3 sequence is CATSRSFLAGGSYEQYF. The CDR3 bases are TGTGCCACCAGCAGATCCTTCCTAGCGGGGGGCTCCTACGAGCAGTACTTC. Full variable domain (missing parts from reference TRBV15 and TRBJ2-7): DAMVIQNPRYQVTQFGKPVTLSCSQTLNHNVMYWYQQKSSQAPKLLFHYYDKDFNNEADTPDNFQSRRPNTSFCFLDIRSPGLGDTAMYLCATSRSFLAGGSYEQYFGPGTRLTVT.

The rearrangement joins TRBV5-1 to TRBJ1-2; D might be TRBD1 (5 bases). Germline V gene sequence: CDR1 SGHRS, CDR2 YFSETQ. The CDR3 covers 15 residues. Trimming shortened V by 4 bases and J by 1 base, and 14 bases separated the two germline ends. DNA of the CDR3: TGCGCCAGCAGCCCCGCCGAGACAGTTAACTATGGCTACACCTTC. It encodes CASSPAETVNYGYTF.

The chain recombines TRBV19 with TRBJ2-7, with 9 nucleotides matching TRBD1. CDR1 LNHDA and CDR2 SQIVND come from the germline V gene (reference sequence). The CDR3 extends over 16 amino acids. With 9 bases clipped from V and 2 bases from J, the junction kept 14 bases outside the gene matches. CDR3 nucleotide sequence: TGTGCCAGCAGATCCCACCCGGGACAGGGTACCTACGAGCAGTACTTC. Its protein product is CASRSHPGQGTYEQYF.

This clone was detected only a few times. The J gene is TRBJ1-2, the V gene TRBV11-2, with TRBD1 matching over 11 bases. This CDR3 is 14 amino acids long. Per germline, CDR1 SGHAT and CDR2 FQNNGV. The junction had 0 bases not matched to a gene; V was cut back by 4 bases and J by 2 bases. The CDR3 DNA follows: TGTGCCAGCAGCTGGACAGGGGGCAACTATGGCTACACCTTC. Its translation: CASSWTGGNYGYTF.

The chain recombines TRBV7-2 with TRBJ2-7; 9 positions agree with TRBD2. CDR1 and CDR2 from the germline V gene are SGHTA and FQGNSA. Trimming removed 8 bases from V and 1 base from J; junction bases left unmatched: 12. The CDR3 has 16 amino acids. This CDR3 is CASGNLAGMPSYEQYF. The CDR3 DNA sequence: TGTGCCAGCGGAAACCTAGCGGGAATGCCTTCCTACGAGCAGTACTTC.

The sample holds one count of this clone. The chain links TRBV30 to TRBJ2-7; D is possibly TRBD2 (5 bases). Trimming pared 3 bases from V and 7 bases from J, leaving 19 bases between. CDR1 GTSNPN and CDR2 SVGIG come from the germline V gene (reference sequence). The CDR3 is made up of 14 amino acids. CDR3 sequence: CAWSNREHPFEQYF. Here the CDR3 DNA reads TGTGCCTGGAGCAACCGGGAACATCCATTTGAGCAGTACTTC. Full variable domain (outside the CDR3, taken from reference TRBV30 and TRBJ2-7): SQTIHQWPATLVQPVGSPLSLECTVEGTSNPNLYWYRQAAGRGLQLLFYSVGIGQISSEVPQNLSASRPQDRQFILSSKKLLLSDSGFYLCAWSNREHPFEQYFGPGTRLTVT.

The rearrangement joins TRBV29-1 to TRBJ2-5, with D tentatively TRBD1 (6 bases). Germline values: CDR1 SQVTM, CDR2 ANQGSEA. There are 13 residues in the CDR3. Trimming stripped 6 bases from V and 1 base from J, with 12 bases between. The CDR3, as DNA: TGCAGCGTGCCGGCAGGGGCCCAAGAGACCCAGTACTTC. It translates to CSVPAGAQETQYF.

J is TRBJ1-5 and V is TRBV15; tentative D call: TRBD1 (5 bases). Per the germline V gene, CDR1 is LNHNV and CDR2 is YYDKDF (reference sequence). Trimming left V 3 bases short and J 0 bases short, with 12 bases between. The CDR3 covers 16 residues. The CDR3 loop reads CATSSQQVYSNQPQHF. The CDR3 DNA reads as TGTGCCACCAGCAGCCAACAGGTCTATAGCAATCAGCCCCAGCATTTT.

The gene calls are TRBV10-3 and TRBJ1-1; 9 positions match TRBD1. The V gene end was trimmed by 5 bases and the J gene end by 4 bases; junction bases not matched to a gene: 14. The germline V gene has CDR1 ENHRY and CDR2 SYGVKD. This CDR3 comprises 17 residues. CDR3 sequence: CAISFRTGTGRGTEAFF. DNA of the CDR3: TGTGCCATCAGTTTCCGAACCGGGACAGGGAGGGGCACTGAAGCTTTCTTT.

The genes are TRBV6-6 and TRBJ2-3; D gene uncertain. This CDR3 has 14 residues. V lost 2 bases and J lost 2, with 8 bases in between. CDR1 MNHNY and CDR2 SVGAGI come from the germline V gene (reference sequence). Written as DNA, the CDR3 is TGTGCCAGCAGTTACCCAGGAAACACAGATACGCAGTATTTT. This gives the protein CASSYPGNTDTQYF.

The chain carries TRBV6-1 and TRBJ1-1; D is unclear. Per germline, CDR1 MNHNS and CDR2 SASEGT. Trimming shortened V by 2 bases and J by 4 bases, and 14 bases separated the two germline ends. The length of the CDR3 is 15 residues. The CDR3 spells CASSEIAQAATEAFF. CDR3 DNA: TGTGCCAGCAGTGAAATCGCCCAGGCCGCCACTGAAGCTTTCTTT.

V is TRBV27 and J is TRBJ2-1; D ambiguous. Trimming took 3 bases from V and 3 from J, leaving 12 bases between them. Germline V gene sequence: CDR1 MNHEY, CDR2 SMNVEV (reference sequence). CDR3 length: 15 amino acids. The CDR3 DNA reads as TGTGCCAGCAGTTTTAGAGTGAGCCACTACAATGAGCAGTTCTTC. Protein sequence: CASSFRVSHYNEQFF.

This clone was picked up many times. The gene calls are TRBV7-9 and TRBJ1-2, with unresolved D. There are 12 residues in the CDR3. Germline lookup yields CDR1 SEHNR and CDR2 FQNEAQ (reference sequence). The germline V and J ends were trimmed by 11 bases and 2 bases, with 12 bases remaining between them. The CDR3 DNA reads TGTGCCCTCCCGGGGAGGAACTATGGCTACACCTTC. Encoded protein: CALPGRNYGYTF.

V is TRBV3-1 (or the pseudogene TRBV3-2) and J is TRBJ2-3; D gene unclear. With 0 bases removed from V and 3 bases from J, the gap between germline ends came to 4 bases. The CDR3 is 13 residues long. CDR1 LGHDT and CDR2 YNNKEL come from the germline V gene (reference sequence). The CDR3 loop reads CASSQDLTDTQYF. The CDR3 DNA follows: TGTGCCAGCAGCCAAGATTTAACAGATACGCAGTATTTT.

This clone has a handful of counts. The chain employs TRBV6-5 and TRBJ2-7; TRBD1 matches at 7 bases. This CDR3 has 16 residues. Trimming took 3 bases from V and 5 from J; bases not matched to a gene: 13. The germline CDR1 and CDR2 sequences are MNHEY and SVGAGI. CDR3 bases: TGTGCCAGCAGTTATAAAGGCGACAGGGCCGGCAACGAGCAGTACTTC. Protein product: CASSYKGDRAGNEQYF.

This clone was found a few times. The chain uses TRBV10-3 and TRBJ1-1; tentative D call: TRBD1 (6 bases). The CDR3 spans 14 residues. Per germline, CDR1 ENHRY and CDR2 SYGVKD. The V end lost 4 bases, the J end lost 1 base, and 10 bases lay between the germline ends. The CDR3 here is CAISARQENTEAFF. The CDR3 region has the DNA TGTGCCATCAGTGCCCGACAGGAGAACACTGAAGCTTTCTTT.

The chain employs TRBV27 and TRBJ2-5, with 7 bases that match TRBD2. The germline gives CDR1 MNHEY, CDR2 SMNVEV (reference sequence). CDR3 length: 15 amino acids. V trimming: 3 bases; J trimming: 5 bases; junction bases outside the gene matches: 9. The CDR3 DNA sequence: TGTGCCAGCAGTTTTGGCGGGGGAGTTCTTGAGACCCAGTACTTC. It specifies CASSFGGGVLETQYF.

The V and J genes are TRBV2 and TRBJ1-4; D might be TRBD1 (5 bases). The CDR3 spans 16 residues. The germline V gene encodes CDR1 SNHLY and CDR2 FYNNEI. The V gene lost 10 bases and the J gene lost 0 bases, with 18 bases spanning the gap. Here the CDR3 DNA reads TGTGCCACCGTGAAGGGCAGGGCTGCAACTAATGAAAAACTGTTTTTT. Translation: CATVKGRAATNEKLFF.